This note documents a single TCR beta chain sequence. Its cognate antigen is unknown. The TCR beta cDNA libraries carried unique molecular identifiers. Between about 0.95 and 11 million T cells gave rise to some 450,000 cDNA molecules. TCRdb re-derived calls from the PCR reads in MiXCR, one entry per CDR3 protein. The sample shows 600,000 to 750,000 distinct CDR3 sequences, 59% of them seen only once. This entry belongs to a study of post-analysis software for immune sequencing data. With 4 bases removed from V and 2 bases from J, the gap between germline ends came to 13 bases. The CDR3 contains 15 residues. From germline, CDR1 is SNHLY and CDR2 FYNNEI. Study conclusions and caveats: Compared with controls, patients had more of about 5 TRBV segments, including TRBV5-6, TRBV5-1 and TRBV20-1.

This sequence joins TRBV2 and TRBJ2-3; maybe TRBD1 (5 bases). The sample consisted of blood. The source is a girl aged 2 to 10 with multiple sclerosis. The CDR3 sequence is CASSGGCSFTDTQYF. The DNA for the CDR3 is TGTGCCAGCAGTGGGGGCTGTTCTTTCACAGATACGCAGTATTTT.